This TCR beta chain was recorded in a study of blood T cell repertoires in COVID-19. Study background: The cDNA or gDNA used as material had been derived from T cells, B-cell-depleted T cells, or PBMCs.

Sequencing used immunoSEQ multiplex PCR; TCRdb keeps in-frame clones, though not all of them. The repertoire holds more than 95,000 clones, with around 88% as singletons. There are 15 residues in the CDR3. Trimming left V 3 bases short and J 4 bases short, with 13 bases between. The germline gives CDR1 LGHNA, CDR2 YSLEER. This receptor was taken from a man older than 75 with active or convalescent COVID-19. The sample comprised peripheral blood. The chain has TRBV4-3 and TRBJ1-5; D may be TRBD1 (6 bases). CDR3 sequence reads: CASSQEQGSNQPQHF. In nucleotides, the CDR3 is TGCGCCAGCAGCCAGGAACAGGGATCGAATCAGCCCCAGCATTTT.